Here is one T cell receptor beta chain with its context. The target of this receptor is not known. One base away there is no much larger clone; base qualities are not given. This sample is drawn from a study of cytomegalovirus exposure and HLA in healthy donors (dated by TCRdb to 2016 to 2017). About the investigation overall: An earlier analysis of 550 to 700 of the donors reported approximately 270 Gb of sequence data and some 120 million unique TCR beta sequences from roughly 180 million T cells. The number of donors typed differed by locus, with 629-630 for A, B, C, DRB1 and DQB1, approximately 500 for DQA1, 600 to 610 for DPA1, and over 400 for DPB1. Using immunosequencing, the study profiled T cell repertoires from 550 to 750 subjects and related those repertoires to cytomegalovirus serostatus. HLA typing covered class I and class II loci at four-digit resolution. An early release covering roughly 640 HLA-typed donors comprised approximately 300 gigabases of sequencing data and roughly 86 million unique TCR sequences. In the later analysis, no new phenotypic data were used to find candidate immune exposures; instead, reliance was placed on TCR beta sequences and their occurrence across donors. Of the roughly 430 genotyped donors, approximately 80% fell in the genetic ancestry cluster associated with self-reported Caucasian donors. In addition to the first cohort of 666 subjects, a separate validation cohort of around 110 different subjects was used. In an earlier analysis of 587 of the donors, high-throughput TCR beta sequencing was used to judge whether each TCR beta V gene segment behaved as functional or pseudogenic. The aim of the study was to test whether cataloging public T cell receptors could identify signatures of past pathogen exposure. Genome-wide SNP genotypes for about three fifths of the roughly 670 donors were used in a later genetic analysis, which treated that subset as a discovery cohort. On average, roughly 250,000 unique TCR beta nucleotide sequences were sequenced per donor among roughly 430 genotyped donors of the cohort, with roughly 18% of those sequences being non-productive. A handful of DR-DQ haplotypes were handled as single units for association and clustering because linkage in the cohort was strong. To study patterns of TCR occurrence, a later analysis re-analyzed previously published TCR beta repertoires from around 660 donors and added high-resolution HLA genotyping. All discovery cohort repertoires had been generated on a single sequencing platform. Donor age, sex, ethnicity and CMV serostatus were compiled alongside the repertoire data. High-throughput TCR immunosequencing, statistical association of individual TCRs with disease status, and machine learning were combined to predict cytomegalovirus infection status. Overall study results and their limits: At a false discovery rate of 0.05, a later analysis linked fewer than 20,000 TCR beta sequences to specific HLA alleles. The only immune exposure information available for the cohort was CMV serostatus. Correlated functional status among segregating V segments might be attributable to linkage disequilibrium, but an unknown experimental factor could not be ruled out. While some public TCRs were present in many individuals, most TCR sequences turned up only very rarely across donors. In a later analysis, most CMV-associated TCR beta chains were found to appear HLA-restricted, with HLA associations seemingly driven largely by CMV exposure. Cytomegalovirus status was reported to be diagnosed by the classifier with high specificity and sensitivity in both the original and validation cohorts. In a later genetic analysis, fewer N-insertions in productive TCRs were reported among donors in an Asian-associated ancestry cluster than the approximately 710-donor mean. Presence/absence analyses assumed roughly uniform sequencing depth across donors, an assumption that may not hold. The cohort was sequenced for TCR beta chains only, and without alpha or paired-chain data the features that could be detected were limited. Because counts were too low, seventeen rarely observed V segments, including chromosome 9 orphons, were left out of the earlier analysis of 587 of the donors. In a later analysis, TCR association rates were found to vary across HLA loci, with the most associated TCRs seen for DRB1 alleles and the fewest for HLA-C alleles. In a later analysis, HLA-associated TCR beta chains showed more clonal expansion and lower generation probabilities than non-associated chains that were equally common. It was suggested by the authors that the approach could potentially be generalized to other disease states and immunological phenotypes. In the study, around 150 TCR beta chains were listed as associated with cytomegalovirus. Because HLA typing was unavailable for some donors at each locus, only the typed subset was used in association tests. Broadly in line with IMGT annotations, most TCR beta V segments showed up in productive rearrangements about 87% or about 30% of the time in an earlier analysis of 450 to 600 of the donors. A further reported finding was that TCR beta sequences accurately predicted the HLA-A and HLA-B alleles for most subjects in the first cohort. The 87-base-pair reads could not distinguish some IMGT-functional V segments, including TRBV6-2 and TRBV6-3, so those segments were excluded. An association between a missense DCLRE1C variant and V-gene and J-gene trimming of TCR beta chains was found in a later genetic analysis and replicated in an independent cohort. A later analysis reported that several top co-occurrence clusters appeared linked to parvovirus B19, influenza, CMV and Epstein-Barr virus. In vitro tests confirmed that a few of the cytomegalovirus-associated TCR beta chains recognize cytomegalovirus antigens. A cluster of highly shared sequence variants was judged likely to be a technical artifact of the sequencing pipeline. When HLA alleles, especially DR and DQ, strongly co-occurred, TCR associations were difficult to assign to individual alleles.

The library relied on the immunoSEQ multiplex PCR assay. A mixture of 60 forward primers for TCR Vbeta segments and 13 reverse primers for TCR Jbeta segments was used in the multiplex PCR. A multiplex PCR assay on genomic DNA amplified the CDR3 region of rearranged TCR beta genes. The amplified TCR beta libraries were sequenced on the Illumina HiSeq System as 87-base-pair reads. Regarding the original processing steps: In a later analysis, some 80 million unique TCR beta chains were counted across the roughly 700 repertoires, and roughly 11 million of these chains were shared by at least two donors. Raw reads were error-corrected and collapsed into unique sequences by a nearest-neighbor algorithm in which closely related sequences were merged to remove PCR and sequencing errors. V, D and J gene segments were assigned by aligning CDR3 sequences to IMGT reference sequences. For a sequence to be retained, at least a six-nucleotide match to both a V gene segment and a J gene segment was required. A rearrangement counted as productive if the CDR3 had no stop codons and remained in frame with V and J, and every other rearrangement counted as non-productive. Following IMGT convention, CDR3 was defined as the stretch from the second conserved V-encoded cysteine to the conserved J-encoded phenylalanine. In an earlier analysis of 500 to 650 of the donors, sequences lacking an unambiguous match to a single V gene segment were excluded. In an earlier analysis of 587 of the donors, a V segment was called functional when productive rearrangements were above 56.7%, and segregating when the standard deviation between donors exceeded 5%. To diagnose cytomegalovirus status from the catalog of TCR beta chain sequences, a statistical classification framework was built. In a later analysis, V and J genes were assigned by comparing TCR nucleotide sequences against IMGT/GENE-DB human TR gene sequences. The TCRdist pipeline was used in a later analysis to assign CDR3 sequences and most-parsimonious VDJ recombination scenarios. In a later analysis, each TCR beta chain was defined by its CDR3 amino acid sequence together with its V-gene family, and reads lacking a unique V-gene family were excluded. To address suspected cross-contamination and a sequencing artifact, a later analysis removed some 620 highly shared, low-generation-probability nucleotide sequences. For each public chain, a later analysis derived a clonal expansion index from normalized ranks of inferred template counts within each repertoire. Generation probabilities in a later analysis came from a VDJ recombination model fitted to out-of-frame rearrangements, and those results were checked against IGoR. Hypergeometric tests were used in a later analysis to score TCR-TCR, TCR-HLA and TCR-CMV co-occurrence, with a repertoire-size bias correction applied to the TCR pairs. In a later analysis, false discovery rates were estimated by permuting HLA or CMV assignments 20 times. In a later analysis, co-occurring TCRs were grouped with DBSCAN, and TCRdist sequence similarity was added when clustering was performed within HLA-allele-positive subsets. Co-occurrence clustering excluded repertoires with fewer than 30,000 or more than 120,000 public chains, plus five with anomalous nucleotide sharing. TCRdb took over this immuneACCESS table, retaining in-frame rearrangements with V and J assigned. Such tables are incomplete; in checked studies, under half of the missing clones stem from an unresolved V gene, and the remainder is unexplained. That table is the source of V, J and clone size, and D and trimming were worked out from the DNA. The sample table records 35,000 to 50,000 clones; around 58% of these occur just once. The ten most abundant clones make up more than 10% of the sample.

From V the trimming removes 6 bases and from J it removes 7 bases, while the gene matches leave 6 bases of the junction unaccounted for. CDR1 and CDR2 are drawn from the germline V gene (reference sequence): SGHNT, YYREEE. The CDR3 measures 14 amino acids from cysteine to phenylalanine. Only CDR3 DNA remains: 42 bases, in frame from the first base. The cohort consisted of fewer than 700 healthy bone marrow donors. At the time of sampling, every cohort member was nominally healthy, though immune exposures that went unrecorded were likely present. The donor was CMV seropositive and was included in the group of some 290 seropositive cohort members. A peripheral blood sample was collected from each donor, and TCR beta sequencing was performed on peripheral blood mononuclear cells. The Qiagen DNeasy Blood Extraction Kit was used to extract genomic DNA from the blood cell samples.

The sequencing input was PBMCs. The chain was built from TRBV5-4 and TRBJ2-1, with 11 central nucleotides matching TRBD2. The TCR was taken from a man in his fifties or sixties in good health and CMV-seropositive. The CDR3 region reads CASTLAGGSNEQFF. The DNA sequence reads TGTGCCAGCACGCTAGCGGGAGGTAGTAATGAGCAGTTCTTC.